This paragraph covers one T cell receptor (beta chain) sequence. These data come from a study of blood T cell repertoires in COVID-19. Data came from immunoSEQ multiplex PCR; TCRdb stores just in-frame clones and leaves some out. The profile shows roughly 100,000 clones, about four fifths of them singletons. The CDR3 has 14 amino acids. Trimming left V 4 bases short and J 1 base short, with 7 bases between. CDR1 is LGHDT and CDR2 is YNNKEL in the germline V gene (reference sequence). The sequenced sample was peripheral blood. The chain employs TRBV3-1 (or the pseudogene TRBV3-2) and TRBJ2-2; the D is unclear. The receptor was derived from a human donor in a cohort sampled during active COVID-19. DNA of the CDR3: TGTGCCAGCAGCCCCAACAAGAACACCGGGGAGCTGTTTTTT. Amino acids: CASSPNKNTGELFF.